This TCR beta chain was sequenced for a study of blood T cells in healthy people across ages. Study observations and caveats: Expanded clonotype changes were possibly confounded by unknown donor CMV status.

CDR1 and CDR2 from the germline V gene are SQVTM and ANQGSEA. The CDR3 sequence is 16 residues long. For the second PCR, which ran for about 7 to 11 cycles, a sample-barcoded 5' primer and a J-beta primer mix were used. CDR3-containing paired-end reads numbering at least 2.5 million came from each sample. Each CDR3 protein is one row after TCRdb ran MiXCR on the 5' RACE reads. The table lists hundreds of thousands of distinct CDR3 sequences, approximately 30% of them singletons. This clonotype was seen only a few times. Its target is unknown. Being one base from a much bigger clone, this may be a read error.

The sequence derives from a woman older than 75 in good health. The material sequenced was blood. The rearrangement uses TRBV29-1 and TRBJ2-6, with TRBD1 identical over 7 bases. CDR3 protein: CSVSGTVNSGANVRTF. CDR3 DNA: TGCAGCGTTTCCGGGACAGTCAACTCTGGGGCCAACGTCCGGACTTTC.